Shown below are 8 T cell receptor beta chains from a single sample sequenced in a study of CD8+CD57+ T cells in acquired aplastic anemia. For CDR3 and TCR beta VDJ profiling, genomic DNA was the template used. TCRdb ran MiXCR on the reads and lists one entry per CDR3 protein. The sample contains about 190,000 distinct CDR3 sequences, around 59% of which appear only once. Source material: sorted CD4+, CD8+, or CD8+CD57+ T cells (not recorded which) from PBMCs. The origin of the receptors is a human donor in good health, serving as a control.

J is TRBJ2-7 and V is TRBV6-1; 9 nucleotides agree with TRBD1. The germline V gene has CDR1 MNHNS and CDR2 SASEGT. After removal of 6 bases from V and 3 bases from J, the junction contained 9 bases not matched to a gene. The CDR3 length is 15 residues. CDR3: CASRYAGTGNYEQYF. In DNA, the CDR3 is TGTGCCAGCAGGTATGCCGGGACAGGGAACTACGAGCAGTACTTC.

This clonotype occurred many times. This chain joins TRBV28 and TRBJ1-2; a possible D gene is TRBD1 (5 bases). Trimming left V 7 bases short and J 6 bases short, with 9 bases between. The CDR3 has 11 residues. CDR1 is MDHEN and CDR2 is SYDVKM in the germline V gene. This CDR3 is CASTGTHGYTF. The CDR3 region has the DNA TGTGCCAGCACCGGGACTCATGGCTACACCTTC.

The V gene is TRBV20-1, the J gene TRBJ2-5; D possibly corresponds to TRBD1 (7 bases). Between the trimmed V and J ends, which lost 5 bases and 5 bases, there was a span of 12 bases. The CDR3 runs 12 residues. The germline V gene encodes CDR1 DFQATT and CDR2 SNEGSKA (reference sequence). CDR3 sequence (DNA): TGCAGTGCTCCACAGGGGAGGGAGACCCAGTACTTC. Translated, it gives CSAPQGRETQYF.

Only a few counts were recorded for this clonotype. The rearrangement joins TRBV10-3 to TRBJ1-1; D uncertain. CDR1 is ENHRY, CDR2 SYGVKD, per germline. V was pared by 8 bases and J by 5 bases, with 15 bases between. CDR3 length equals 13 residues. The CDR3 region has the DNA TGTGCCATCCGGTCGTCGGGGAGTACTGAAGCTTTCTTT. The encoded protein is CAIRSSGSTEAFF.

This clonotype showed up many times. The chain is built from TRBV13 and TRBJ2-7; D perhaps matches TRBD2 (6 bases). The CDR3 spans 14 residues. Germline-derived CDR1 and CDR2 are PRHDT and FYEKMQ (reference sequence). Trimming took off 1 base at V and 6 bases at J, with 13 bases between the two ends. CDR3 in DNA: TGTGCCAGCAGCTTAGAATCACGGGGGAGCGAGCAGTACTTC. Translating gives CASSLESRGSEQYF.

This clonotype was detected ten times or more. DNA of the CDR3: TGTGCCAGCAACGACAGGATGAACACTGAAGCTTTCTTT. Its translation: CASNDRMNTEAFF. V gene TRBV27 combines with J gene TRBJ1-1; D perhaps matches TRBD1 (6 bases). V lost 7 bases and J 0 bases, leaving 9 bases between the germline ends. Germline values: CDR1 MNHEY, CDR2 SMNVEV (reference sequence). The CDR3 spans 13 residues.

This clonotype occurred once. As DNA, the CDR3 is TGTGCCAGCAGTCTATTAAGGGACAATGAGCAGTTCTTC. As protein: CASSLLRDNEQFF. The gene calls are TRBV12-3 or TRBV12-4 and TRBJ2-1; no definite D call. V dropped 5 bases and J dropped 5 bases, with 10 bases sitting between them. The CDR3 is made up of 13 amino acids.

Ten or more counts support this clonotype. The chain joins TRBV4-2 to TRBJ2-1; 7 positions agree with TRBD2. From germline, CDR1 is LGHNA and CDR2 YNFKEQ. Germline trimming cut 0 bases from V and 3 bases from J; bases unmatched to any gene: 5. The CDR3 spans 16 residues. CDR3: CASSQDWGGNYNEQFF. Written as DNA, the CDR3 is TGTGCCAGCAGCCAAGATTGGGGGGGAAACTACAATGAGCAGTTCTTC.